These 18 T cell receptor beta chains were all obtained from the same sample, sequenced in a study of shared clonotypes between healthy human individuals. The table came from immunoSEQ multiplex PCR; TCRdb's copy has only in-frame clones and leaves some out. The sample has millions of clones, 85% to 95% seen once. Sequenced: naive CD4+ T cells sorted from blood. Subset meaning: CD45RA+ positively selected. These receptor sequences come from a man younger than 35 in good health.

The CDR3 coding sequence is TGCGCCAGCAGCCAACCCGGGACGTTTTATGGCTACACCTTC. Translated: CASSQPGTFYGYTF. This chain joins TRBV4-1 and TRBJ1-2, with D tentatively TRBD1 (5 bases). This CDR3 is built from 14 residues. Between the trimmed V and J ends, which lost 2 bases and 5 bases, there was a span of 12 bases. Germline V gene data show CDR1 as MGHRA and CDR2 as YSYEKL.

The genes are TRBV9 and TRBJ2-2; the D call may be TRBD1 or TRBD2 (5 bases each). This CDR3 region has 16 residues. Germline CDR1 and CDR2: SGDLS and YYNGEE. Trimming removed 4 bases at V and 4 bases at J, with 17 bases between. DNA of the CDR3: TGTGCCAGCAGCTTCCGTCCTGGGGGAACCACCGGGGAGCTGTTTTTT. Translated: CASSFRPGGTTGELFF. The variable domain in full, completed from reference TRBV9 and TRBJ2-2, reads DSGVTQTPKHLITATGQRVTLRCSPRSGDLSVYWYQQSLDQGLQFLIQYYNGEERAKGNILERFSAQQFPDLHSELNLSSLELGDSALYFCASSFRPGGTTGELFFGEGSRLTVL.

The V gene is TRBV30, the J gene TRBJ1-1, with D perhaps matching TRBD1 (5 bases). The V end was cut by 2 bases, the J end by 10 bases, with 11 bases between. CDR1 is GTSNPN, CDR2 SVGIG, per germline (reference sequence). The CDR3 loop spans 11 amino acids. The CDR3: CAWSPPGVAFF. The CDR3 nucleotides read TGTGCCTGGAGTCCCCCGGGGGTAGCTTTCTTT.

This sequence joins TRBV11-2 and TRBJ2-1; 8 bases align to TRBD2. Losses at the gene ends were 5 bases for V and 0 bases for J; bases not matched to a gene: 12. This CDR3 has 18 amino acids. Germline CDR1 is SGHAT and CDR2 is FQNNGV. CDR3 in amino acids: CASSPISSGLISYNEQFF. DNA of the CDR3: TGTGCCAGCAGCCCCATTTCTAGCGGGCTAATCTCCTACAATGAGCAGTTCTTC. Supplemented by reference TRBV11-2 and TRBJ2-1, the full variable domain reads EAGVAQSPRYKIIEKRQSVAFWCNPISGHATLYWYQQILGQGPKLLIQFQNNGVVDDSQLPKDRFSAERLKGVDSTLKIQPAKLEDSAVYLCASSPISSGLISYNEQFFGPGTRLTVL.

A note on this clone: Possible read error: a much larger clone is one base away. At the DNA level, this CDR3 is encoded by other sequences in the same sample as well. V gene TRBV29-1 combines with J gene TRBJ1-3; no clear D gene. Germline loops: CDR1 SQVTM, CDR2 ANQGSEA. The CDR3 is 12 residues long. Trimming removed 5 bases at V and 2 bases at J, with 7 bases between. CDR3 region: CSVLSTGNTIYF. The DNA of the CDR3 is TGCAGCGTTCTGTCAACTGGAAACACCATATATTTT.

CDR3 nucleotides: TGTGCCAGCAGACCATTTCACACCCAAGAGACCCAGTACTTC. Its translation is CASRPFHTQETQYF. This chain joins TRBV6-5 and TRBJ2-5; D uncertain. The CDR3 spans 14 residues. V dropped 6 bases and J dropped 1 base, with 12 bases sitting between them. Per germline, CDR1 MNHEY and CDR2 SVGAGI.

This sequence joins TRBV7-9 and TRBJ2-3, with D unclear. The V end was cut by 1 base, the J end by 2 bases, with 10 bases between. CDR1 SEHNR and CDR2 FQNEAQ come from the germline V gene (reference sequence). This CDR3 is built from 15 residues. CDR3 DNA sequence: TGTGCCAGCAGCTTAGGTGTCAGTGTCACAGATACGCAGTATTTT. This encodes CASSLGVSVTDTQYF.

With respect to this clone: Other DNA sequences in this specimen translate into the identical CDR3. V usage is TRBV29-1 and J usage is TRBJ2-7; unclear D gene. V lost 3 bases, J lost 0 bases, and 9 bases lay in between. Looked up from germline, CDR1 is SQVTM and CDR2 is ANQGSEA. There are 13 residues in the CDR3. In DNA, the CDR3 is TGCAGCGTTGAGGAAGGCAGCTCCTACGAGCAGTACTTC. Translated: CSVEEGSSYEQYF.

CDR3 in DNA: TGTGCCAGCAGCTTAGGAGGAGGACAGGGCCTCAACTATGGCTACACCTTC. Its protein product is CASSLGGGQGLNYGYTF. The rearrangement joins TRBV7-2 to TRBJ1-2, with 8 positions matching TRBD1. V trimming: 1 base; J trimming: 2 bases; junction bases outside the gene matches: 9. The germline gives CDR1 SGHTA, CDR2 FQGNSA. This CDR3 comprises 17 residues.

This chain uses TRBV29-1 with TRBJ1-2; D possibly corresponds to TRBD1 (5 bases). This CDR3 region has 13 residues. The V and J ends lost 2 bases and 5 bases respectively, with 12 bases between them. Germline lookup yields CDR1 SQVTM and CDR2 ANQGSEA. CDR3 residues: CSVEQLGVYGYTF. The CDR3 DNA reads as TGCAGCGTTGAACAGTTGGGGGTTTATGGCTACACCTTC.

The rearrangement joins TRBV7-6 to TRBJ2-5; 9 bases are a match to TRBD2. The CDR3 has 16 residues. Per the germline V gene, CDR1 is SGHVS and CDR2 is FNYEAQ. J gave up 5 bases and V 2 bases, and 9 bases lay outside the gene matches. DNA of the CDR3: TGTGCCAGCAGCTTAACACTAGCGGGCCAAGCGGAGACCCAGTACTTC. It yields the protein CASSLTLAGQAETQYF.

Regarding this clone: The sample holds other DNA sequences that translate to the same CDR3. The chain combines TRBV30 with TRBJ1-1, with 10 bases that match TRBD1. Per the germline V gene, CDR1 is GTSNPN and CDR2 is SVGIG (reference sequence). V lost 4 bases to trimming and J lost 4 bases; unmatched junction nucleotides: 6. The CDR3 consists of 14 residues. CDR3 DNA: TGTGCCTGGACAAGACAGGGGGCTGGCACTGAAGCTTTCTTT. Amino acid sequence: CAWTRQGAGTEAFF.

Worth noting for this clone: This same CDR3 is encoded by further DNA sequences in the sample. This chain links TRBV6-5 with TRBJ1-2; a possible D gene is TRBD1 (5 bases). Germline V gene sequence: CDR1 MNHEY, CDR2 SVGAGI. This CDR3 region has 13 residues. The germline V and J ends were trimmed by 2 bases and 8 bases, with 12 bases remaining between them. This chain's CDR3 is CASSYVGLGGYTF. The CDR3, as DNA: TGTGCCAGCAGTTACGTGGGGCTTGGGGGCTACACCTTC.

This chain links TRBV7-8 with TRBJ2-6; D remains unclear. The CDR3 length is 16 residues. V was clipped by 5 bases and J by 0 bases, with 11 bases between them. The germline CDR1 and CDR2 sequences are SGHVS and FQNEAQ. CDR3 sequence reads: CASSPDGYSGANVLTF. The DNA for the CDR3 is TGTGCCAGCAGCCCGGACGGCTACTCTGGGGCCAACGTCCTGACTTTC.

This chain uses TRBV21-1 with TRBJ2-7. TRBV21-1 represents a pseudogene. This CDR3 is 13 amino acids long. DNA for the CDR3: TGTGCCAGCAGCCCCCGGGCCGAGAGCGAGCAGTACTTC. Translated: CASSPRAESEQYF.

The chain has TRBV6-5 and TRBJ2-2; TRBD1 aligns across 11 bases. The CDR3 sequence is 15 residues long. J gave up 6 bases and V 7 bases, and 7 bases lay outside the gene matches. Germline lookup yields CDR1 MNHEY and CDR2 SVGAGI. CDR3 bases: TGTGCCAGCACCGGACAGGGGGCAGTCCCCGGGGAGCTGTTTTTT. Translating gives CASTGQGAVPGELFF.

Concerning this clone: In the same sample, other DNA sequences code for this CDR3. V gene TRBV5-1 combines with J gene TRBJ1-1, with D possibly being TRBD1 (5 bases). The CDR3 consists of 14 residues. V lost 2 bases, J lost 4 bases, and 12 bases lay in between. CDR1 SGHRS and CDR2 YFSETQ come from the germline V gene. CDR3: CASSLGQGSTEAFF. CDR3 in DNA: TGCGCCAGCAGCTTAGGTCAGGGCAGCACTGAAGCTTTCTTT.

This sequence joins TRBV27 and TRBJ1-5; D is unclear. CDR1 is MNHEY and CDR2 is SMNVEV in the germline V gene (reference sequence). This CDR3 comprises 15 residues. Deletions cut 6 bases from V and 3 bases from J, with 15 bases between. The CDR3 reads CASRQNREYNQPQHF. CDR3 bases: TGTGCCAGCAGACAAAATCGGGAGTACAATCAGCCCCAGCATTTT.